Below are 25 T cell receptor beta chains sequenced from a single sample in a study of post-analysis software for immune sequencing data. Study-level findings and limits: TRBV segments more frequent in patients than in controls numbered roughly five and included TRBV5-6, TRBV5-1 and TRBV20-1.

Unique molecular identifiers featured in each of the TCR beta cDNA libraries. TCRdb passed the PCR reads through MiXCR, listing each CDR3 protein once. This table has about half a million distinct CDR3 sequences, around a third appearing once. These TCRs' antigens remain unknown. Sequencing used blood. The receptors originated from a girl aged 2 to 17 with multiple sclerosis.

There are many counts of this clonotype. The genes are TRBV10-3 and TRBJ2-1; unclear D gene. Between the trimmed V and J ends, which lost 0 bases and 5 bases, there was a span of 5 bases. The CDR3 spans 13 residues. Germline assignment: CDR1 ENHRY and CDR2 SYGVKD. CDR3 in DNA: TGTGCCATCAGTGAGTCTCGAGACAATGAGCAGTTCTTC. It yields the protein CAISESRDNEQFF.

The chain is built from TRBV24-1 and TRBJ2-3, with D perhaps matching TRBD2 (6 bases). V was trimmed by 9 bases and J by 0 bases, leaving 15 bases between them. Germline V gene lookup returns CDR1 KGHDR and CDR2 SFDVKD. The CDR3 spans 15 residues. The CDR3 nucleotides are TGTGCCACCGGGGATGGCGGGACTAGCACAGATACGCAGTATTTT. Its translation: CATGDGGTSTDTQYF.

The genes are TRBV29-1 and TRBJ2-3, with D perhaps given as TRBD1 or TRBD2 (6 bases each). The CDR3 sequence is 14 residues long. Between the trimmed V and J ends, which lost 8 bases and 5 bases, there was a span of 20 bases. Looked up from germline, CDR1 is SQVTM and CDR2 is ANQGSEA. The DNA for the CDR3 is TGCAGCATCCTACAGGGAGGTTCGGGAGATACGCAGTATTTT. Translating it yields CSILQGGSGDTQYF.

V and J are TRBV29-1 and TRBJ1-2; TRBD1 matches 9 bases. Germline V lookup: CDR1 SQVTM, CDR2 ANQGSEA. The trim removed 5 bases at V and 4 bases at J, leaving 11 bases unmatched. This CDR3 spans 15 amino acids. The CDR3 coding sequence is TGCAGCGTTTACCGCGGGACAGGGTTAAGCTATGGCTACACCTTC. Its translation: CSVYRGTGLSYGYTF.

This clonotype was seen a handful of times. CDR3 region: CASSEIGPNTEAFF. The CDR3 DNA follows: TGTGCCAGCAGTGAAATAGGCCCTAACACTGAAGCTTTCTTT. The chain employs TRBV6-1 and TRBJ1-1; D gene ambiguous. Germline V gives CDR1 MNHNS, CDR2 SASEGT. Deletions cut 2 bases from V and 2 bases from J, with 9 bases between. The CDR3 totals 14 residues.

The rearrangement joins TRBV29-1 to TRBJ2-7; D gene ambiguous. Trimming removed 5 bases from V and 3 bases from J, with 11 bases in between. The CDR3 is 12 amino acids. The germline V gene has CDR1 SQVTM and CDR2 ANQGSEA. The CDR3 protein is CSVRRSIYEQYF. In DNA form, the CDR3 reads TGCAGCGTTCGACGGAGCATCTACGAGCAGTACTTC.

A few counts support this clonotype. The V call is TRBV28, the J call TRBJ2-1, with 10 bases matching TRBD1. CDR1 and CDR2 (germline): MDHEN, SYDVKM. Trimming cost V 6 bases and J 4 bases; bases outside gene matches: 6. The CDR3 sequence is 15 residues long. The CDR3 coding sequence is TGTGCCAGCAGGGCCGACAGGGGGCGGTACAATGAGCAGTTCTTC. Translated, it gives CASRADRGRYNEQFF.

The V and J genes are TRBV5-1 and TRBJ2-3; maybe TRBD2 (5 bases). CDR1 and CDR2 from the germline V gene are SGHRS and YFSETQ. The CDR3 is 18 residues long. V was cut by 1 base and J by 0 bases, with 18 bases left in between. The CDR3 nucleotides are TGCGCCAGCAGCTTGTCCAGCGGACTGATCCTCAGCACAGATACGCAGTATTTT. Translating it yields CASSLSSGLILSTDTQYF.

The chain joins TRBV7-2 to TRBJ1-5; 7 bases align to TRBD1. The CDR3 spans 16 residues. The V gene end was trimmed by 4 bases and the J gene end by 4 bases; junction bases not matched to a gene: 10. Germline V gives CDR1 SGHTA, CDR2 FQGNSA. The CDR3 nucleotides are TGTGCCAGCAGCTCACACTCAGGGACAGCAAATCAGCCCCAGCATTTT. Translated: CASSSHSGTANQPQHF.

The chain combines TRBV6-5 with TRBJ2-1; D gene unclear. The V and J ends lost 0 bases and 8 bases respectively, with 26 bases between them. CDR1 and CDR2 from the germline V gene are MNHEY and SVGAGI. CDR3 length: 19 residues. CDR3 sequence (DNA): TGTGCCAGCAGTTACTCGTTGGTCCGGCTTTTCACGCCCGGTGATGAGCAGTTCTTC. It is translated as CASSYSLVRLFTPGDEQFF.

The rearrangement links TRBV12-3 or TRBV12-4 to TRBJ1-2; TRBD1 might be the D (6 bases). V was shortened by 2 bases and J by 6 bases, with 19 bases between the two germline ends. CDR3 length equals 16 residues. CDR3 loop: CASSLFSAGEENGYTF. CDR3 coding DNA: TGTGCCAGCAGTTTATTTTCGGCAGGGGAGGAGAATGGCTACACCTTC.

The chain has TRBV20-1 and TRBJ2-5, with D tentatively TRBD2 (6 bases). The CDR3 covers 13 residues. Germline assignment: CDR1 DFQATT and CDR2 SNEGSKA (reference sequence). The V end lost 3 bases, the J end lost 5 bases, and 13 bases lay between the germline ends. This CDR3 reads CSASGGLGETQYF. DNA for the CDR3: TGCAGTGCTAGTGGAGGGTTAGGGGAGACCCAGTACTTC.

About this clonotype: One junction end disagrees with the germline gene, perhaps due to a read error. The chain has TRBV20-1 and TRBJ2-5, with 7 bases matching TRBD1. From germline, CDR1 is DFQATT and CDR2 SNEGSKA (reference sequence). CDR3 length: 14 amino acids. CDR3 loop: CSARVTGQQGTQYF. In nucleotides, the CDR3 is TGCAGTGCTAGAGTGACAGGGCAACAAGGGACCCAGTACTTC.

This clonotype was detected a few times. J is TRBJ2-5 and V is TRBV20-1; no definite D call. Trimming removed 5 bases at V and 2 bases at J, with 12 bases between. The V gene's germline CDR1 is DFQATT and CDR2 SNEGSKA (reference sequence). This CDR3 has 13 residues. The CDR3: CSAYSRRQETQYF. The CDR3 DNA is TGCAGTGCTTATTCCAGAAGGCAAGAGACCCAGTACTTC.

This clonotype is a singleton in its sample. The gene calls are TRBV11-2 and TRBJ1-2, with 7 bases aligning to TRBD1. The CDR3 totals 14 residues. Germline V gives CDR1 SGHAT, CDR2 FQNNGV. V lost 4 bases and J lost 8; bases outside the gene matches: 10. CDR3 in DNA: TGTGCCAGCAGCTCCCCGCGACAGGGTCAGGGCTACACCTTC. Its translation: CASSSPRQGQGYTF.

The V and J genes are TRBV7-2 and TRBJ1-1; no reliable D call. Trimming stripped 5 bases from V and 5 bases from J, with 15 bases between. The CDR3 covers 14 residues. Germline CDR1 is SGHTA and CDR2 is FQGNSA. The CDR3 sequence: CASSPPGLGTEAFF. As DNA, the CDR3 is TGTGCCAGCAGCCCTCCGGGCCTGGGGACTGAAGCTTTCTTT.

This clonotype has ten or more counts. The gene calls are TRBV7-8 and TRBJ2-1, with TRBD2 as a possible D gene (6 bases). CDR3 size: 16 residues. Trimming removed 5 bases at V and 0 bases at J, with 14 bases between. CDR1 SGHVS and CDR2 FQNEAQ come from the germline V gene. For the CDR3, the DNA is TGTGCCAGCAGCATAGGCGGACTATCCTCCTACAATGAGCAGTTCTTC. This sequence encodes CASSIGGLSSYNEQFF.

This clonotype was observed a few times. This sequence joins TRBV12-3 or TRBV12-4 and TRBJ2-3, with 10 bases matching TRBD2. The CDR3 is made up of 14 amino acids. V shed 8 bases and J 4 bases; nucleotides not matched to a gene: 6. CDR3: CASRAGGTADTQYF. The CDR3 DNA sequence: TGTGCCAGCCGAGCGGGGGGGACTGCAGATACGCAGTATTTT.

The chain is built from TRBV5-1 and TRBJ1-1, with a tentative D call TRBD1 (5 bases). Trimming cost V 0 bases and J 0 bases, with 18 bases left between them. The germline V gene encodes CDR1 SGHRS and CDR2 YFSETQ. The CDR3 has 18 amino acids. The CDR3 is CASSLAGGSSGVNTEAFF. The CDR3 nucleotides read TGCGCCAGCAGCTTGGCCGGGGGGAGCTCAGGAGTGAACACTGAAGCTTTCTTT. Full variable domain (rest looked up from reference TRBV5-1 and TRBJ1-1): KAGVTQTPRYLIKTRGQQVTLSCSPISGHRSVSWYQQTPGQGLQFLFEYFSETQRNKGNFPGRFSGRQFSNSRSEMNVSTLELGDSALYLCASSLAGGSSGVNTEAFFGQGTRLTVV.

This clonotype occurred once. V and J are TRBV10-3 and TRBJ2-3; the D gene is possibly TRBD2 (5 bases). Trimming removed 6 bases at V and 2 bases at J, with 12 bases between. The CDR3 consists of 14 residues. CDR1 is ENHRY and CDR2 is SYGVKD in the germline V gene. CDR3: CAIRLVENTDTQYF. In DNA, the CDR3 is TGTGCCATCAGACTAGTCGAGAACACAGATACGCAGTATTTT.

This clonotype was counted only a few times. This CDR3 reads CASSHRTDATNEKLFF. CDR3 in DNA: TGTGCCAGCAGCCACCGGACAGATGCAACTAATGAAAAACTGTTTTTT. V and J are TRBV14 and TRBJ1-4; tentative D call: TRBD1 (6 bases). V lost 3 bases, J lost 0 bases, and 11 bases lay in between. This CDR3 spans 16 amino acids. CDR1 and CDR2 from the germline V gene are SGHDN and FVKESK.

This clonotype came up a few times. The J gene is TRBJ2-7, the V gene TRBV29-1; D might be TRBD2 (7 bases). This CDR3 contains 13 residues. Between the trimmed V and J ends, which lost 6 bases and 0 bases, there was a span of 12 bases. The germline V gene has CDR1 SQVTM and CDR2 ANQGSEA. In DNA, the CDR3 is TGCAGCGTCGAGCGGGACAACTCCTACGAGCAGTACTTC. This gives the protein CSVERDNSYEQYF.

On this clonotype itself: A much larger clone differs by one base, so this may be a read error. V gene TRBV3-1 combines with J gene TRBJ2-1; 7 nucleotides line up with TRBD2. From germline, CDR1 is LGHDT and CDR2 YNNKEL (reference sequence). CDR3 length equals 12 residues. V was clipped by 3 bases and J by 12 bases; unmatched bases: 5. CDR3 region: CASSQGAGRQFF. CDR3 DNA sequence: TGTGCCAGCAGCCAGGGAGCGGGGCGGCAGTTCTTC.

The chain is built from TRBV7-6 and TRBJ1-2; 11 bases align to TRBD1. This CDR3 contains 16 residues. With V trimmed by 4 bases and J by 4 bases, 8 bases remained unmatched. CDR1 and CDR2 (germline): SGHVS, FNYEAQ. CDR3 nucleotide sequence: TGTGCCAGCAGCTCACCCGGACAGGGGGCTTCCTATGGCTACACCTTC. It codes for CASSSPGQGASYGYTF.

This clonotype was counted once. The chain uses TRBV4-1 and TRBJ1-4; D possibly corresponds to TRBD1 (5 bases). The V gene's germline CDR1 is MGHRA and CDR2 YSYEKL. The CDR3 spans 15 residues. The germline V and J ends were trimmed by 2 bases and 4 bases, with 11 bases remaining between them. The CDR3 loop is CASSQIGTGNEKLFF. For the CDR3, the DNA is TGCGCCAGCAGCCAAATCGGGACGGGTAATGAAAAACTGTTTTTT.